The source of this T cell receptor beta chain is a study of shared clonotypes between healthy human individuals. Study results and caveats: Non-shared clonotypes were found to have lower generation probabilities than the clonotypes that were shared by all four of the sorted-subset donors. Generally, naive subsets (rather than memory subsets) showed larger estimated richness.

V lost 4 bases and J lost 2, with 10 bases in between. Germline CDR1 is SGHDN and CDR2 is FVKESK. The CDR3 covers 14 residues. With respect to this clone: Its antigen remains unidentified.

The assay was immunoSEQ multiplex PCR, and TCRdb's table has in-frame clones only and misses some. The table shows about 600,000 clones, with around 97% occurring only once. V gene TRBV14 combines with J gene TRBJ2-3, with a tentative D call TRBD2 (6 bases). Sample: naive CD4+ T cells sorted from blood. The subset is: CD45RA+ positively selected. This TCR was sampled from a woman younger than 45 in good health. DNA of the CDR3: TGTGCCAGCAGCCCTAGCGACTACACAGATACGCAGTATTTT. Translation gives CASSPSDYTDTQYF.